This T cell receptor (beta chain) was profiled in a study of long-term antiretroviral therapy in people with HIV. With regard to this clone: Its antigen is as yet unknown.

V lost 0 bases and J lost 2; bases outside the gene matches: 5. CDR1 and CDR2 from the germline V gene are SEHNR and FQNEAQ (reference sequence). The CDR3 has 16 residues. Study results and limitations: Control repertoires displayed wider CDR3 length ranges than the HIV repertoires. Clones that had undergone expansion before ART prevailed in the repertoire throughout all time points.

This was the immunoSEQ v3.0 assay at survey level. Assay: immunoSEQ multiplex PCR; the TCRdb copy retains only in-frame clones and omits some. The sample lists 30,000 to 40,000 clones, around 78% seen once, with 8% to 10% in the top ten. The clonotype was recovered from a woman in her forties or fifties with HIV. Sequencing used unsorted PBMCs, obtained 3.1 years after starting antiretroviral therapy. J is TRBJ2-3 and V is TRBV7-9; 7 bases fit TRBD2. The CDR3 loop is CASSLALAESTDTQYF. The CDR3 DNA follows: TGTGCCAGCAGCTTAGCGCTAGCGGAGTCCACAGATACGCAGTATTTT.